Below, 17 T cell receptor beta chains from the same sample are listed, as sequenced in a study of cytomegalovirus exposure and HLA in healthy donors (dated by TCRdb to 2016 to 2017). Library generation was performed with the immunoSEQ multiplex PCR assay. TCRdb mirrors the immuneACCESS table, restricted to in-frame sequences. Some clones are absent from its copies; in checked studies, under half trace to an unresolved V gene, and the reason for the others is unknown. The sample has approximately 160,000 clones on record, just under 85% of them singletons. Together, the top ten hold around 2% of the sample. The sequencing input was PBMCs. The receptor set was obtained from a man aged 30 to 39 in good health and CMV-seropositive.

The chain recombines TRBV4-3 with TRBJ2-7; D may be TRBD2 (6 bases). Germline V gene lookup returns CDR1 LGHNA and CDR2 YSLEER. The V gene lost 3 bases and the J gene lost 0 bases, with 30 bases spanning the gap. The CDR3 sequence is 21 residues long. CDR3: CASSHRRRTDAPLGGSYEQYF. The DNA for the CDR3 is TGCGCCAGCAGCCATCGTAGGCGTACCGACGCCCCCCTGGGGGGCTCCTACGAGCAGTACTTC.

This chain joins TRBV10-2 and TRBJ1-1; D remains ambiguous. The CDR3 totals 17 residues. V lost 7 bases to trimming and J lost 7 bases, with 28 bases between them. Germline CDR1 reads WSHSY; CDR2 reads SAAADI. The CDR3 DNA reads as TGCGCCAGCACTGGGAGGGCGGTTGTTCTCAACACTGGTGAAGCTTTCTTT. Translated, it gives CASTGRAVVLNTGEAFF.

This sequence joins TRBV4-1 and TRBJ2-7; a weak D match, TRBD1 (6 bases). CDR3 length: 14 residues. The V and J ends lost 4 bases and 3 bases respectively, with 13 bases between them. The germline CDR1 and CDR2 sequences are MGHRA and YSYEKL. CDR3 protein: CASSREGGLYEQYF. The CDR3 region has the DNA TGCGCCAGCAGCCGAGAAGGGGGTCTCTACGAGCAGTACTTC.

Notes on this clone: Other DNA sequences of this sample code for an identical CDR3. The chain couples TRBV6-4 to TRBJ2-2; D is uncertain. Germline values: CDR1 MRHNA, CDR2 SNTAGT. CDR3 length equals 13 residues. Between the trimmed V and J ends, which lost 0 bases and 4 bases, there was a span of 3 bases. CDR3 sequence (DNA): TGTGCCAGCAGTGACTCGAGCACCGGGGAGCTGTTTTTT. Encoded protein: CASSDSSTGELFF.

The CDR3 DNA sequence: TGCACCAGCAGCCAGGACAGGGGCCGCGGTATTTATCAGCCCCAGCATTTT. It specifies CTSSQDRGRGIYQPQHF. V and J are TRBV1 and TRBJ1-5; TRBD1, the table's D call, was not compared with the DNA. TRBV1 is a pseudogene segment. The CDR3 spans 17 residues.

DNA for the CDR3: TGTGCCAGCAGCTTGAAGGGGACTGAAGCTTTCTTT. This codes for CASSLKGTEAFF. The chain employs TRBV7-2 and TRBJ1-1; D may be TRBD1 (5 bases). Germline assignment: CDR1 SGHTA and CDR2 FQGNSA. V was cut by 3 bases and J by 5 bases, with 7 bases left in between. CDR3 length: 12 amino acids.

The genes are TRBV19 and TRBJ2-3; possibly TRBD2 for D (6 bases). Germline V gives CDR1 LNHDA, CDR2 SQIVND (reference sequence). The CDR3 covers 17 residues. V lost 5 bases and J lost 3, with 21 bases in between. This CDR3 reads CASSSPSRGKVTDTQYF. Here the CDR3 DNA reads TGTGCCAGTAGTTCTCCCTCGCGGGGTAAGGTAACAGATACGCAGTATTTT. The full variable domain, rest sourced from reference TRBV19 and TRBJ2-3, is DGGITQSPKYLFRKEGQNVTLSCEQNLNHDAMYWYRQDPGQGLRLIYYSQIVNDFQKGDIAEGYSVSREKKESFPLTVTSAQKNPTAFYLCASSSPSRGKVTDTQYFGPGTRLTVL.

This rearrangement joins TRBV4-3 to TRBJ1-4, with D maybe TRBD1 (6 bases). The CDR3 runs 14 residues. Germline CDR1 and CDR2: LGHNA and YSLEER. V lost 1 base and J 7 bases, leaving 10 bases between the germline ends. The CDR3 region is CASSQGTDPEKLFF. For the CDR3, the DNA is TGCGCCAGCAGCCAAGGGACAGACCCTGAAAAACTGTTTTTT.

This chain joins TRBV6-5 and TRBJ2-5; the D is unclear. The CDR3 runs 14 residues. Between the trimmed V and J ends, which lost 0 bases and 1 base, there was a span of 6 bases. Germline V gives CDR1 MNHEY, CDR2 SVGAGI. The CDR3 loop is CASSYSSFQETQYF. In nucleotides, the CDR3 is TGTGCCAGCAGTTACTCCAGTTTCCAAGAGACCCAGTACTTC.

This CDR3 is CASSLASTGANTGELFF. The CDR3 DNA sequence: TGTGCCAGCAGCTTAGCAAGTACAGGGGCGAACACCGGGGAGCTGTTTTTT. The V and J genes are TRBV7-2 and TRBJ2-2; 7 nucleotides line up with TRBD1. Germline CDR1 reads SGHTA; CDR2 reads FQGNSA. CDR3 length: 17 residues. Unmatched junction bases numbered 4, after V lost 0 bases and J lost 0 bases. Looking up the rest from reference TRBV7-2 and TRBJ2-2 gives the full variable domain: GAGVSQSPSNKVTEKGKDVELRCDPISGHTALYWYRQSLGQGLEFLIYFQGNSAPDKSGLPSDRFSAERTGGSVSTLTIQRTQQEDSAVYLCASSLASTGANTGELFFGEGSRLTVL.

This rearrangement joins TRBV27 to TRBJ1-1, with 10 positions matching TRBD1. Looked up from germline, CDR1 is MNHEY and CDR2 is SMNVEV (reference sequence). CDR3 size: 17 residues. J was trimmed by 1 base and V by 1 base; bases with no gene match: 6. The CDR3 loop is CASSLFGTGAENTEAFF. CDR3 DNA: TGTGCCAGCAGTTTATTTGGGACAGGGGCAGAGAACACTGAAGCTTTCTTT.

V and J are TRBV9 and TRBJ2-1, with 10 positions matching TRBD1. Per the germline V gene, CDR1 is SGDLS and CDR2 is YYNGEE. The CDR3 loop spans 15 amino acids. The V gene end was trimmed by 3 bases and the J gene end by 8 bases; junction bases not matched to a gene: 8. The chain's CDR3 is CASSDGTGVRDEQFF. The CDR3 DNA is TGTGCCAGCAGCGACGGGACAGGGGTGAGAGATGAGCAGTTCTTC.

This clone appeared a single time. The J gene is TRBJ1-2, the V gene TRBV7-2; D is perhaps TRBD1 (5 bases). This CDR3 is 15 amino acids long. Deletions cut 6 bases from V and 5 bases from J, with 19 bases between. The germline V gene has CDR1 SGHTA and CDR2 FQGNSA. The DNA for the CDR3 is TGTGCCAGCAGGTACTCGGCCCAGGGATCTTATGGCTACACCTTC. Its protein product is CASRYSAQGSYGYTF.

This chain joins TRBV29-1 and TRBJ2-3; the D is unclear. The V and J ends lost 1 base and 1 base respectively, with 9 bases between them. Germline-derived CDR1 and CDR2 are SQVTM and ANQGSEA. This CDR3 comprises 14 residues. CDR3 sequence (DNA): TGCAGCGTTGAAGGTACGGTACGCACAGATACGCAGTATTTT. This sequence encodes CSVEGTVRTDTQYF.

CDR3 DNA sequence: TGTGCCAGCAGCCTTTGGGGGGAGAACACTGAAGCTTTCTTT. Residues: CASSLWGENTEAFF. The chain combines TRBV9 with TRBJ1-1, with TRBD1 as a possible D gene (5 bases). The germline gives CDR1 SGDLS, CDR2 YYNGEE. The CDR3 covers 14 residues. Deletions cut 4 bases from V and 1 base from J, with 11 bases between.

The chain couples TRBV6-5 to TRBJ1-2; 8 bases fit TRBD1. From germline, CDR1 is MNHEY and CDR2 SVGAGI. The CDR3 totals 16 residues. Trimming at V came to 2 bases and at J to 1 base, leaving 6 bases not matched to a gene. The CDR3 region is CASSYLDRDYNYGYTF. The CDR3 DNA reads TGTGCCAGCAGTTACCTGGACAGGGATTATAACTATGGCTACACCTTC.

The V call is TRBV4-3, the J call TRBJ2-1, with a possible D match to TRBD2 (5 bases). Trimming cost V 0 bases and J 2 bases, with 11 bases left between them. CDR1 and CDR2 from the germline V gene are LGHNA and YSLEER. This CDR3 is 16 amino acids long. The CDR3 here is CASSQDRGGAYNEQFF. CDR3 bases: TGCGCCAGCAGCCAAGATCGGGGTGGGGCCTACAATGAGCAGTTCTTC.